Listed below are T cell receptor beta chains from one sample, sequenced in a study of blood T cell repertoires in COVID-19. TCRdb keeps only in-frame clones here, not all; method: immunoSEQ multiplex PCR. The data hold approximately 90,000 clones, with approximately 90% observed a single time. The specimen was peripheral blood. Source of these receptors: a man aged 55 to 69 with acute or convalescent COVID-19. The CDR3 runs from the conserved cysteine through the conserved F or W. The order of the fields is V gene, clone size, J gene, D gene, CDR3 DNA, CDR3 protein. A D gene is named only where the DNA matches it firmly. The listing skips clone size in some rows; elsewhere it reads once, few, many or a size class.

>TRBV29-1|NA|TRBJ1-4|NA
TGCAGCGTTGTTGGTAGCGAGAAACTGTTTTTT
CSVVGSEKLFF
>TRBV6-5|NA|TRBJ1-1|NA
TGTGCCAGCAGAAGGGCCACCAGGGCTGAAGCTTTCTTT
CASRRATRAEAFF
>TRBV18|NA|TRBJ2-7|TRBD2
TGTGCCAGCTCCCCGGGACTAGCTGAGGTCGAGCAGTACTTC
CASSPGLAEVEQYF
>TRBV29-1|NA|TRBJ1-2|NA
TGCAGCGCCTACAGGGAAGTATCGGATGGCTACACCTTC
CSAYREVSDGYTF
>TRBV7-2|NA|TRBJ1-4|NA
TGTGCCAGCGGCATTGCAACTAATGAAAAACTGTTTTTT
CASGIATNEKLFF
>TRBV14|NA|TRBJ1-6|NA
TGTGCCAGCAGCCAAGAACCCAGGGGACGTGCGCCCCTCCACTTT
CASSQEPRGRAPLHF
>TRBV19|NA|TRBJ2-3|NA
TGTGCCAGTAGTATGCAGGGGGGCCGCACAGATACGCAGTATTTT
CASSMQGGRTDTQYF
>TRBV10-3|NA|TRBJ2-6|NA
TGTGCCATCACTGCAGATGATACTATGTCTGGGGCCAACGTCCTGACTTTC
CAITADDTMSGANVLTF
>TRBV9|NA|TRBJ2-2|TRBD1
TGTGCCAGCAGCGCCGGACAGGGGAACACCGGGGAGCTGTTTTTT
CASSAGQGNTGELFF
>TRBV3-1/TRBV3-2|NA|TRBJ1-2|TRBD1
TGTGCCAGCCGAGCCGAGGGGGCATTGAGTGGCTACACCTTC
CASRAEGALSGYTF
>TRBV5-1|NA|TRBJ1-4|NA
TGCGCCAGCAGCAGACTTGCCGGGGAAGAAAAACTGTTTTTT
CASSRLAGEEKLFF
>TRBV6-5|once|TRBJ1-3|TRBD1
TGTGCCAGCAGCCGGGACAGTGGAAACACCATATATTTT
CASSRDSGNTIYF
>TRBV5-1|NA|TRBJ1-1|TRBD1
TGCGCCAGCAGCTTGGAATGGACAGGGGCTGAAGCTTTCTTT
CASSLEWTGAEAFF
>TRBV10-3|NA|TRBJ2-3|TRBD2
TGTGCCATCAGTGAGGCTAGCGGGGGCGAGGGTACGCAGTATTTT
CAISEASGGEGTQYF
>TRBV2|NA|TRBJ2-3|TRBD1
TGTGCCAGCAGGCCGGGACAGGATACGCAGTATTTT
CASRPGQDTQYF
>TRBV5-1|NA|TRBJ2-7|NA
TGCGCCAGCAGCTTAACAGGGACCAGCTCCTACGAGCAGTACTTC
CASSLTGTSSYEQYF
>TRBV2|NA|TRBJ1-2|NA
TGTGCCAGCAGTGAAGTTATTCAGGGGTATGGCTACACCTTC
CASSEVIQGYGYTF